Detailed here is one T cell receptor beta chain. Antigen specificity is unknown. The method was immunoSEQ multiplex PCR; TCRdb's version includes in-frame clones alone and lacks a portion of them. The sample shows tens of thousands of clones, about 80% of them seen only once. The time point: baseline pretreatment blood. Treatment reported: 15 Gy SBRT to primary tumor, nephrectomy 4 weeks later. Serial blood draws occurred at baseline and 2 and 4 weeks post-SBRT. The patient's renal cell carcinoma had clear cell pathology. CDR1 is SGHRS, CDR2 YFSETQ, per germline. Trimming took 2 bases from V and 3 from J; bases not matched to a gene: 10. This CDR3 is 16 amino acids long. The sample is drawn from a study of radiation and T cells in renal cell carcinoma. Study overall: Nephrectomy followed 15 Gy stereotactic body radiation by 4 weeks.

Overall study results and limits: In blood, top tumor clones expanded by 2 weeks, shrinking by 4.

This TCR derives from a man aged 60-69 years with renal cell carcinoma. The source material was blood, sampled from a patient whose treatment included radiotherapy and nephrectomy. This chain connects TRBV5-1 to TRBJ1-1, with 7 bases fitting TRBD1. The CDR3 spells CASSFQGGDGYTEAFF. The CDR3 DNA sequence: TGCGCCAGCAGCTTCCAGGGGGGAGATGGCTACACTGAAGCTTTCTTT.